These 28 T cell receptor beta chains share one sample of origin, sequenced in a study of T cells expressing NK-cell markers. TCRdb reprocessed the 5' RACE reads and keeps a single row for each CDR3 protein, giving no DNA. Here the sample table reports 300,000 to 500,000 distinct CDR3 sequences. The sample was blood T cells: a sorted CD56 or NKG2C T cell subset, CD4+ or CD8+ T cells, or bulk PBMC T cells (not recorded which). All receptors come from a woman aged 50 to 60 in good health.

The chain couples TRBV10-3 to TRBJ2-1. Germline loops: CDR1 ENHRY, CDR2 SYGVKD. The CDR3 has 12 residues. CDR3: CAITNGRSEQFF.

The CDR3 here is CASSAGLASYEQYF. The V and J genes are TRBV9 and TRBJ2-7; TCRdb's D gene call, TRBD2, goes unchecked for lack of DNA. The CDR3 length is 14 residues. Germline values: CDR1 SGDLS, CDR2 YYNGEE.

This chain uses TRBV20-1 with TRBJ2-5; TCRdb indicates TRBD2, and absent DNA this call remains unverified. CDR1 and CDR2 (germline): DFQATT, SNEGSKA (reference sequence). This CDR3 has 15 amino acids. CDR3 loop: CSAPGLAGVRETQYF.

The V call is TRBV6-1, the J call TRBJ1-1; TCRdb calls TRBD1, which cannot be checked without DNA. The CDR3 sequence is 17 residues long. Germline CDR1 reads MNHNS; CDR2 reads SASEGT. The CDR3 protein is CASSGRTGQGPSTEAFF.

This chain links TRBV12-3 or TRBV12-4 with TRBJ2-1. The CDR3 loop spans 15 amino acids. CDR3 protein: CASSRVGISYNEQFF.

The chain employs TRBV5-1 and TRBJ1-1; the TRBD1 assignment by TCRdb is unverifiable without DNA. This CDR3 is 14 amino acids long. Looked up from germline, CDR1 is SGHRS and CDR2 is YFSETQ. The CDR3 sequence is CASSPGVGDTEAFF.

The gene calls are TRBV12-3 or TRBV12-4 and TRBJ1-1; TCRdb indicates TRBD1, and absent DNA this call remains unverified. The CDR3 length is 12 residues. CDR3 sequence reads: CASTPGTGEAFF.

Here the CDR3 reads CSVDPSAAETQYF. V is TRBV29-1 and J is TRBJ2-5; TCRdb's D gene call, TRBD2, goes unchecked for lack of DNA. This CDR3 has 13 amino acids. CDR1 SQVTM and CDR2 ANQGSEA come from the germline V gene. The whole variable domain, filled in from reference TRBV29-1 and TRBJ2-5, reads SAVISQKPSRDICQRGTSLTIQCQVDSQVTMMFWYRQQPGQSLTLIATANQGSEATYESGFVIDKFPISRPNLTFSTLTVSNMSPEDSSIYLCSVDPSAAETQYFGPGTRLLVL.

This chain joins TRBV6-4 and TRBJ1-1; TCRdb designates TRBD1, a call that cannot be tested without DNA. CDR3 length: 14 residues. The V gene's germline CDR1 is MRHNA and CDR2 SNTAGT. The CDR3 sequence: CASSDSGQGAEAFF.

The chain joins TRBV5-1 to TRBJ2-7; the D call of TRBD2 rests on TCRdb alone, since no DNA is present to check it. Looked up from germline, CDR1 is SGHRS and CDR2 is YFSETQ. CDR3 size: 16 residues. CDR3 region: CASSLRGTSVPYGQYF. The full variable domain, rest sourced from reference TRBV5-1 and TRBJ2-7, is KAGVTQTPRYLIKTRGQQVTLSCSPISGHRSVSWYQQTPGQGLQFLFEYFSETQRNKGNFPGRFSGRQFSNSRSEMNVSTLELGDSALYLCASSLRGTSVPYGQYFGPGTRLTVT.

The CDR3: CSTRPGTGAYNEQFF. The chain joins TRBV20-1 to TRBJ2-1; checking the TCRdb D call of TRBD2 is not possible without DNA. CDR3 size: 15 residues. Germline V gene data show CDR1 as DFQATT and CDR2 as SNEGSKA (reference sequence).

The CDR3: CASSIKADRLEAFF. The rearrangement links TRBV7-2 to TRBJ1-1; TCRdb names TRBD1, which stays unverified in the absence of DNA. The CDR3 has 14 residues. The germline gives CDR1 SGHTA, CDR2 FQGNSA. Full variable domain (rest looked up from reference TRBV7-2 and TRBJ1-1): GAGVSQSPSNKVTEKGKDVELRCDPISGHTALYWYRQSLGQGLEFLIYFQGNSAPDKSGLPSDRFSAERTGGSVSTLTIQRTQQEDSAVYLCASSIKADRLEAFFGQGTRLTVV.

The chain recombines TRBV24-1 with TRBJ1-5; TCRdb calls TRBD1, which cannot be checked without DNA. The germline gives CDR1 KGHDR, CDR2 SFDVKD. CDR3 length equals 14 residues. The chain's CDR3 is CATSNPGVNQPQHF.

CDR3 loop: CATSRDPFPGSGNTIYF. The chain couples TRBV15 to TRBJ1-3. The CDR3 has 17 residues. Germline-derived CDR1 and CDR2 are LNHNV and YYDKDF (reference sequence). Using reference TRBV15 and TRBJ1-3 for the parts outside the CDR3, the full variable domain is DAMVIQNPRYQVTQFGKPVTLSCSQTLNHNVMYWYQQKSSQAPKLLFHYYDKDFNNEADTPDNFQSRRPNTSFCFLDIRSPGLGDTAMYLCATSRDPFPGSGNTIYFGEGSWLTVV.

CDR3 loop: CATSDPGDGNQPQHF. V and J are TRBV24-1 and TRBJ1-5; as DNA is missing, the TRBD1 call by TCRdb cannot be tested. The CDR3 totals 15 residues. From germline, CDR1 is KGHDR and CDR2 SFDVKD.

V and J are TRBV28 and TRBJ2-2. Germline V gene sequence: CDR1 MDHEN, CDR2 SYDVKM. The CDR3 covers 14 residues. CDR3 sequence: CASSSLLRTGELFF.

V gene TRBV3-1 combines with J gene TRBJ2-7; the D gene TCRdb calls, TRBD2, cannot be checked with no DNA. This CDR3 comprises 17 residues. The germline CDR1 and CDR2 sequences are LGHDT and YNNKEL (reference sequence). The CDR3 sequence is CASSHNPLGGRAGEQYF.

The V gene is TRBV5-1, the J gene TRBJ1-2; TCRdb reports TRBD1, a call that lacks DNA to check it against. The germline V gene has CDR1 SGHRS and CDR2 YFSETQ. This CDR3 is 15 amino acids long. CDR3: CASSTGQTSNYGYTF.

This rearrangement joins TRBV3-1 to TRBJ2-1; the TCRdb call, TRBD2, lacks DNA for checking. CDR3 size: 15 residues. Germline V gene data show CDR1 as LGHDT and CDR2 as YNNKEL (reference sequence). This CDR3 reads CASSQLAGANNEQFF.

This rearrangement joins TRBV6-6 to TRBJ2-3. Germline V lookup: CDR1 MNHNY, CDR2 SVGAGI (reference sequence). The CDR3 is 13 residues long. The CDR3 here is CASSFGGPDTQYF.

The V call is TRBV29-1, the J call TRBJ2-5; TCRdb indicates TRBD1, and absent DNA this call remains unverified. Germline V gene lookup returns CDR1 SQVTM and CDR2 ANQGSEA. The CDR3 loop spans 14 amino acids. The CDR3 loop is CSVGSGSRGETQYF.

The chain recombines TRBV28 with TRBJ1-2; the TRBD1 assignment by TCRdb is unverifiable without DNA. The CDR3 has 16 amino acids. Germline V gene lookup returns CDR1 MDHEN and CDR2 SYDVKM. The CDR3 spells CASSFPLKTARGGYTF.

The chain has TRBV4-1 and TRBJ2-3. Germline CDR1 MGHRA, CDR2 YSYEKL. The CDR3 contains 13 residues. The CDR3 is CASVQPGTDTQYF.

J is TRBJ1-1 and V is TRBV6-1; the TRBD1 assignment by TCRdb is unverifiable without DNA. The length of the CDR3 is 15 residues. The germline V gene has CDR1 MNHNS and CDR2 SASEGT. This CDR3 is CASSEGSRGNTEAFF.

The chain recombines TRBV11-2 with TRBJ1-1. Germline CDR1 is SGHAT and CDR2 is FQNNGV. The CDR3 totals 14 residues. The CDR3 sequence is CASPRTSGLPEAFF. Together with reference TRBV11-2 and TRBJ1-1, the CDR3 gives the full variable domain: EAGVAQSPRYKIIEKRQSVAFWCNPISGHATLYWYQQILGQGPKLLIQFQNNGVVDDSQLPKDRFSAERLKGVDSTLKIQPAKLEDSAVYLCASPRTSGLPEAFFGQGTRLTVV.

Here the CDR3 reads CASSLKLQGTNNYGYTF. The genes are TRBV7-9 and TRBJ1-2; TCRdb indicates TRBD1, and absent DNA this call remains unverified. The CDR3 has 17 amino acids. CDR1 is SEHNR and CDR2 is FQNEAQ in the germline V gene (reference sequence).

The gene calls are TRBV5-1 and TRBJ2-5; TCRdb designates TRBD2, a call that cannot be tested without DNA. The CDR3 sequence is 15 residues long. Per the germline V gene, CDR1 is SGHRS and CDR2 is YFSETQ. The CDR3 protein is CASSLKAGREATQYF.

This chain joins TRBV5-1 and TRBJ1-1. Germline V gives CDR1 SGHRS, CDR2 YFSETQ. CDR3 length: 11 amino acids. CDR3 protein: CASSPGLGAFF. The entire variable domain, with the rest obtained from reference TRBV5-1 and TRBJ1-1, is as follows: KAGVTQTPRYLIKTRGQQVTLSCSPISGHRSVSWYQQTPGQGLQFLFEYFSETQRNKGNFPGRFSGRQFSNSRSEMNVSTLELGDSALYLCASSPGLGAFFGQGTRLTVV.